This T cell receptor beta chain appears in the sequencing data of a study of shared clonotypes between healthy human individuals. Terminally differentiated effector memory CD45RA+ cells were excluded by CCR7 positive selection of CD45RO-negative cells. Sorted-subset replicate PCRs used 200 ng DNA, approximately 33,000 T cell genomes. Using immunoSEQ multiplex PCR, the repertoire was profiled, and TCRdb retains in-frame clones only, with some absent. The sample records about 2 million clones, about 94% being singletons. The ends were cut back, 0 bases at V and 0 bases at J, with 5 bases in the middle. Germline values: CDR1 MGHRA, CDR2 YSYEKL. The length of the CDR3 is 14 residues. In regard to this clone: Different DNA sequences within this sample yield the same CDR3.

The rearrangement joins TRBV4-1 to TRBJ1-2; D gene unclear. Sequences were obtained from naive CD8+ T cells sorted from blood. This receptor was taken from a man younger than 35 in good health. The CDR3 reads CASSQDGSNYGYTF. The CDR3 region has the DNA TGCGCCAGCAGCCAAGATGGGTCTAACTATGGCTACACCTTC.